This T cell receptor (beta chain) is from a study of blood T cell repertoires in COVID-19 (dated by TCRdb to the early 2020s). Regarding the research as a whole: The collaborator samples originated in the United States, Italy and Spain and spanned the acute and convalescent phases of COVID-19. The material from the prospective study consisted of cDNA or gDNA derived from T cells, B-cell-depleted T cells, or PBMCs. Samples were obtained from the ongoing ImmuneRACE study (first 160 participants) and from 950 to 1,500 subjects provided by 6 global collaborators. Deeply sampled blood TCRbeta repertoires from subjects exposed to, actively infected with, or recovered from COVID-19 were included in the dataset. The repertoires were made available in a free public database intended to serve as a resource for research on the immune response to SARS-CoV-2. Sample metadata almost always included a de-identified subject ID, COVID-19 status, age in years and sex. Where available, HLA class I and class II types were taken from metadata supplied by the sample provider and were not determined by assay-based typing. Summary of the overall study and its limitations: Clinical and demographic metadata were provided uncurated, with the amount varying by source and participant.

The CDR3 starts with the cysteine, ends with the phenylalanine, and has 12 residues. Only CDR3 DNA remains: 36 bases, in frame from the first base. According to the germline V gene (reference sequence), CDR1 reads SEHNR and CDR2 reads FQNEAQ. V loses 2 bases of germline sequence and J loses 8 bases, and the interval between the two ends is 9 bases. Whole blood was collected in K2EDTA tubes by collaborating institutions according to the institutions' own protocols. For TCRbeta analysis, collaborators shipped samples in one of three forms: frozen whole blood, isolated PBMCs, or DNA extracted from either of those sample types. For this clone: Its cognate antigen has yet to be identified. The sample holds no much larger clone one base away, and base qualities are not on file.

TCRbeta CDR3 regions were amplified from genomic DNA using the immunoSEQ Assay, a bias-controlled multiplex PCR. The authors processed their data as follows. Nucleated cell counts per sample were estimated from amplification of reference gene primers within the assay. To quantify the absolute abundance of each unique TCRbeta CDR3 rearrangement, sequence reads were collapsed and filtered. For each sample, productive Simpson clonality was calculated as the square root of Simpson's diversity index across productive rearrangements. The clones in this table, taken by TCRdb from immuneACCESS, are in-frame only. Not every clone is retained; where verified, under half of the shortfall comes from an unresolved V gene, and the cause of the rest is unknown. Clonal size and the V and J genes are those of that table, whereas D and trimming came from the DNA. This sample has about 33,000 clones in its table, and around 86% of those were observed once. Under 65% of the sample comes from the top ten.

This clonotype originated in a man aged 70 or older with acute or convalescent COVID-19. Sequenced material: peripheral blood. The rearranged chain carries TRBV7-9 and TRBJ1-2, with the D gene not confidently named. The nucleotide sequence is TGTGCCAGCAGCTTAACAGACGGCGGCTACACCTTC. Its coded protein is CASSLTDGGYTF.